These 22 T cell receptor beta chains originate from one sample sequenced in a study of blood T cell repertoires in COVID-19 (dated by TCRdb to 2020 to 2022). The library was generated by the immunoSEQ multiplex PCR assay. TCRdb holds this immuneACCESS table with in-frame rearrangements only. Some clones are missing; in checked studies, unresolved V genes explain under half, and the rest has no known cause. Counted in this sample were fewer than 65,000 clones; over 75% of them appeared once. The ten largest account for roughly 6.6% of the sample. Sequenced sample: peripheral blood. These receptors were taken from a man aged 55-75 years with acute or convalescent COVID-19.

The J gene is TRBJ2-3, the V gene TRBV7-8; the D gene is possibly TRBD2 (5 bases). This CDR3 is built from 14 residues. Trimming took 1 base from V and 1 from J, leaving 6 bases between them. CDR1 and CDR2 from the germline V gene are SGHVS and FQNEAQ. In nucleotides, the CDR3 is TGTGCCAGCAGCTTAGTCGGGGGCACAGATACGCAGTATTTT. Residues: CASSLVGGTDTQYF.

The rearrangement links TRBV21-1 to TRBJ1-1. TRBV21-1 is tagged as a pseudogene. This CDR3 has 13 amino acids. Written as DNA, the CDR3 is TGTGCCAGCAGCTCTCCCGGGAACACTGAAGCTTTCTTT. Translation: CASSSPGNTEAFF.

The chain is built from TRBV6-2 or TRBV6-3 and TRBJ1-1, with 10 bases lining up with TRBD1. The CDR3 contains 17 residues. Per the germline V gene, CDR1 is MNHEY and CDR2 is SVGEGT. The J segment lost 1 base and the V segment lost 0 bases, leaving 5 bases of the junction unmatched. As DNA, the CDR3 is TGTGCCAGCAGTTACTCAAGGGACAGGGGTTGGAACACTGAAGCTTTCTTT. Amino acids: CASSYSRDRGWNTEAFF.

The chain has TRBV2 and TRBJ2-1; D may be TRBD2 (5 bases). The CDR3 consists of 11 residues. The germline gives CDR1 SNHLY, CDR2 FYNNEI. Trimming cost V 8 bases and J 9 bases, with 11 bases left between them. The CDR3 spells CASSTRTEQFF. In DNA form, the CDR3 reads TGTGCCAGCTCCACTAGGACTGAGCAGTTCTTC.

This chain connects TRBV5-1 to TRBJ1-2; D is possibly TRBD1 (5 bases). The CDR3 loop spans 13 amino acids. Trimming removed 0 bases at V and 6 bases at J, with 9 bases between. Germline V lookup: CDR1 SGHRS, CDR2 YFSETQ. The CDR3 spells CASSLESGHGYTF. The CDR3 nucleotides read TGCGCCAGCAGCTTGGAGTCAGGGCATGGCTACACCTTC.

This clone has a handful of counts. The rearrangement links TRBV3-1 (or the pseudogene TRBV3-2) to TRBJ1-1, with TRBD1 as a possible D gene (6 bases). The CDR3 consists of 15 residues. Germline V gene data show CDR1 as LGHDT and CDR2 as YNNKEL (reference sequence). The V gene lost 0 bases and the J gene lost 3 bases, with 11 bases spanning the gap. CDR3 in DNA: TGTGCCAGCAGCCAAGAAGGGGGGGAATACACTGAAGCTTTCTTT. It translates to CASSQEGGEYTEAFF.

This chain joins TRBV12-3 or TRBV12-4 and TRBJ1-2; D is perhaps TRBD1 (5 bases). The CDR3 contains 13 residues. V was cut by 3 bases and J by 3 bases, with 8 bases left in between. This CDR3 is CASSFDSDYGYTF. CDR3 bases: TGTGCCAGCAGTTTCGACAGTGACTATGGCTACACCTTC.

In nucleotides, the CDR3 is TGTGCCAGTAGTGTCTTAGCGGCAGTCGGAAACACCATATATTTT. Protein: CASSVLAAVGNTIYF. This sequence joins TRBV19 and TRBJ1-3, with D unresolved. The CDR3 totals 15 residues. V shed 5 bases and J shed 4 bases, with 15 bases lying between them. Germline CDR1 LNHDA, CDR2 SQIVND (reference sequence).

The CDR3 reads CASSAGGTGNTYGYTF. The DNA for the CDR3 is TGTGCCAGCAGCGCCGGTGGGACAGGGAACACTTATGGCTACACCTTC. The rearrangement uses TRBV9 and TRBJ1-2; 9 bases line up with TRBD1. The CDR3 is 16 residues long. Unmatched junction bases numbered 11, after V lost 3 bases and J lost 5 bases. Germline CDR1 is SGDLS and CDR2 is YYNGEE. Complete variable domain (other parts from reference TRBV9 and TRBJ1-2): DSGVTQTPKHLITATGQRVTLRCSPRSGDLSVYWYQQSLDQGLQFLIQYYNGEERAKGNILERFSAQQFPDLHSELNLSSLELGDSALYFCASSAGGTGNTYGYTFGSGTRLTVV.

Written as DNA, the CDR3 is TGTGCCACCAGTGCCCCGGGACTAGCGGGGCCACAGGCCGGGGAGCTGTTTTTT. Protein product: CATSAPGLAGPQAGELFF. The chain has TRBV24-1 and TRBJ2-2, with 13 bases aligning to TRBD2. The CDR3 totals 18 residues. J was trimmed by 6 bases and V by 5 bases; bases with no gene match: 11. Looked up from germline, CDR1 is KGHDR and CDR2 is SFDVKD.

This sequence joins TRBV27 and TRBJ2-3, with 15 bases that match TRBD2. This CDR3 has 18 residues. Looked up from germline, CDR1 is MNHEY and CDR2 is SMNVEV (reference sequence). J gave up 0 bases and V 5 bases, and 6 bases lay outside the gene matches. As DNA, the CDR3 is TGTGCCAGCAGTCCCGGACTAGCGGGGGGGCCTAGCACAGATACGCAGTATTTT. This translates into CASSPGLAGGPSTDTQYF.

This clone was counted a few times. The rearrangement links TRBV5-4 to TRBJ2-5; TRBD1 matches 7 bases. This CDR3 comprises 16 residues. V was pared by 0 bases and J by 4 bases, with 9 bases of the junction left unmatched. Germline V gene lookup returns CDR1 SGHNT and CDR2 YYREEE (reference sequence). CDR3: CASSLAAAGGRETQYF. The CDR3 coding sequence is TGTGCCAGCAGCTTGGCCGCGGCAGGGGGTCGAGAGACCCAGTACTTC.

This clone has only a few counts. This chain connects TRBV11-2 to TRBJ1-2; 7 nucleotides agree with TRBD1. Unmatched junction bases numbered 15, after V lost 8 bases and J lost 3 bases. Germline V lookup: CDR1 SGHAT, CDR2 FQNNGV. This CDR3 has 16 amino acids. CDR3 region: CASAKSSQGGYYGYTF. Written as DNA, the CDR3 is TGTGCCAGCGCCAAGTCCAGCCAGGGGGGATACTATGGCTACACCTTC.

The chain recombines TRBV6-1 with TRBJ2-1; 8 nucleotides match TRBD2. CDR1 and CDR2 (germline): MNHNS, SASEGT. CDR3 length equals 15 residues. The trim removed 0 bases at V and 9 bases at J, leaving 7 bases unmatched. The CDR3 coding sequence is TGTGCCAGCAGTGAAGCGGCCCGGGGGGGCGGTGAGCAGTTCTTC. Its protein product is CASSEAARGGGEQFF.

CDR3 protein: CASSQGTGNYGYTF. For the CDR3, the DNA is TGTGCCAGCAGCCAGGGGACAGGGAACTATGGCTACACCTTC. The rearrangement joins TRBV4-2 to TRBJ1-2, with 9 positions matching TRBD1. This CDR3 comprises 14 residues. Germline V gives CDR1 LGHNA, CDR2 YNFKEQ. Trimming took 3 bases from V and 2 from J; bases not matched to a gene: 1.

The gene calls are TRBV5-1 and TRBJ1-2; 12 bases are a match to TRBD1. CDR1 is SGHRS and CDR2 is YFSETQ in the germline V gene. The V gene end was trimmed by 3 bases and the J gene end by 4 bases; junction bases not matched to a gene: 10. The CDR3 sequence is 17 residues long. The CDR3 DNA is TGCGCCAGCAGCTCACTCCCGGGACAGGGGGCCTTCTATGGCTACACCTTC. This translates into CASSSLPGQGAFYGYTF.

The chain has TRBV19 and TRBJ1-2; D remains ambiguous. This CDR3 is built from 14 residues. Germline assignment: CDR1 LNHDA and CDR2 SQIVND (reference sequence). The V and J ends lost 7 bases and 1 base respectively, with 13 bases between them. CDR3 protein: CASKVGDYNYGYTF. Here the CDR3 DNA reads TGTGCCAGTAAAGTAGGAGACTATAACTATGGCTACACCTTC.

The genes are TRBV28 and TRBJ1-2, with 7 bases aligning to TRBD1. This CDR3 has 15 residues. V trimming: 5 bases; J trimming: 4 bases; junction bases outside the gene matches: 10. Germline lookup yields CDR1 MDHEN and CDR2 SYDVKM. CDR3 region: CASSANRGWGYGYTF. In nucleotides, the CDR3 is TGTGCCAGCAGTGCAAACAGGGGTTGGGGCTATGGCTACACCTTC.

V is TRBV19 and J is TRBJ2-3; the D call may be TRBD1 or TRBD2 (9 bases each). CDR1 and CDR2 (germline): LNHDA, SQIVND (reference sequence). Trimming removed 9 bases from V and 3 bases from J, with 28 bases in between. The length of the CDR3 is 18 residues. CDR3 in amino acids: CASNSQGARLAGTDTQYF. The CDR3 bases are TGTGCCAGCAACTCACAGGGGGCGCGTCTAGCGGGGACAGATACGCAGTATTTT.

The rearrangement joins TRBV7-9 to TRBJ1-6; TRBD1 matches at 9 bases. Germline V gene lookup returns CDR1 SEHNR and CDR2 FQNEAQ (reference sequence). Unmatched junction bases numbered 5, after V lost 4 bases and J lost 4 bases. The CDR3 is 16 amino acids. DNA of the CDR3: TGTGCCAGCAGCTCGGGACAGGGAGATTATAATTCACCCCTCCACTTT. Amino acid sequence: CASSSGQGDYNSPLHF.

The gene calls are TRBV7-8 and TRBJ2-1; 9 bases are shared with TRBD1. V lost 2 bases and J lost 8; bases outside the gene matches: 7. Looked up from germline, CDR1 is SGHVS and CDR2 is FQNEAQ. The CDR3 contains 15 residues. The CDR3, as DNA: TGTGCCAGCAGCTTAAGGACAGGGGCCGTGGATGAGCAGTTCTTC. It is translated as CASSLRTGAVDEQFF.

J is TRBJ2-5 and V is TRBV6-2 or TRBV6-3; D uncertain. In germline, CDR1 is MNHEY, CDR2 SVGEGT. The V end was cut by 4 bases, the J end by 5 bases, with 5 bases between. This CDR3 is 11 amino acids long. CDR3 DNA sequence: TGTGCCAGCAGTTCTTCCGAGACCCAGTACTTC. Protein sequence: CASSSSETQYF.